The T cell receptor beta chain under discussion was sequenced for a study of blood T cell repertoires in COVID-19. Background on the study: COVID-19 samples collected from the United States, Italy and Spain covered acute and convalescent phases.

Trimming shortened V by 8 bases and J by 3 bases, and 25 bases separated the two germline ends. Per germline, CDR1 SNHLY and CDR2 FYNNEI. This CDR3 is built from 17 residues. The data were produced by immunoSEQ multiplex PCR, yet TCRdb's version contains in-frame clones alone and is incomplete. The sample holds some 50,000 clones; 80% to 90% are singletons and the top ten take roughly 10%. The rearrangement joins TRBV2 to TRBJ1-1; no definite D call. This clonotype was obtained from a human donor in a cohort sampled during active COVID-19. The specimen was peripheral blood. CDR3 region: CASSAAGRRSWDTEAFF. The CDR3 DNA reads TGTGCCAGCTCTGCGGCTGGAAGGAGGTCTTGGGACACTGAAGCTTTCTTT. Full variable domain (outside the CDR3, taken from reference TRBV2 and TRBJ1-1): EPEVTQTPSHQVTQMGQEVILRCVPISNHLYFYWYRQILGQKVEFLVSFYNNEISEKSEIFDDQFSVERPDGSNFTLKIRSTKLEDSAMYFCASSAAGRRSWDTEAFFGQGTRLTVV.